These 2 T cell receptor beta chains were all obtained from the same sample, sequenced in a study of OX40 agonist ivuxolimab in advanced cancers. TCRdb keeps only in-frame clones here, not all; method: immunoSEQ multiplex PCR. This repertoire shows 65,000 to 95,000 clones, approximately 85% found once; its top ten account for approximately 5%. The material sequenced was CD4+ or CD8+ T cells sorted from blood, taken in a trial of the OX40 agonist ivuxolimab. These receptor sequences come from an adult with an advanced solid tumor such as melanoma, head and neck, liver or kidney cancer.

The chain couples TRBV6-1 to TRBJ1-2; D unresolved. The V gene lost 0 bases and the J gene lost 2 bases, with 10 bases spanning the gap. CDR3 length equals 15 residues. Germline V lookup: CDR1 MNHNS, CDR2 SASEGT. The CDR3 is CASSEAVSSNYGYTF. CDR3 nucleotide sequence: TGTGCCAGCAGTGAAGCGGTCAGTTCGAACTATGGCTACACCTTC.

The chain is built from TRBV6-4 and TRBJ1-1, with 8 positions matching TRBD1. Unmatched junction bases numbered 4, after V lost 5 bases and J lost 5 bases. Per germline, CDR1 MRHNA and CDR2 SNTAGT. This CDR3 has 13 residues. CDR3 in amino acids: CASSKQGGTEAFF. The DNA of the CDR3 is TGTGCCAGCAGTAAACAGGGGGGGACTGAAGCTTTCTTT.